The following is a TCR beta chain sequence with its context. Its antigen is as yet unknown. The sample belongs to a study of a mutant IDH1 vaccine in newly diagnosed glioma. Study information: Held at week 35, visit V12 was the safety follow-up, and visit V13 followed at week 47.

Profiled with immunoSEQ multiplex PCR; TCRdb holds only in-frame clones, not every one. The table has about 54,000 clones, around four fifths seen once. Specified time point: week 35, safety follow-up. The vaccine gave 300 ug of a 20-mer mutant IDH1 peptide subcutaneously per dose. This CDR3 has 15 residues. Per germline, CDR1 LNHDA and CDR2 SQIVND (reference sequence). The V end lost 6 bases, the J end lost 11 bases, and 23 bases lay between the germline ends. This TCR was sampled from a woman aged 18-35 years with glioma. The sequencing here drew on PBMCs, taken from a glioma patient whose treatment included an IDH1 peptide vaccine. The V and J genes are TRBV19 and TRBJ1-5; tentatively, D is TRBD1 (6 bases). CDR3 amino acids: CASRNWTAASKAQHF. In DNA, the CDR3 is TGTGCCAGTAGGAACTGGACAGCGGCCTCTAAGGCCCAGCATTTT.